These 30 T cell receptor beta chains came from one sample sequenced in a study of blood T cells in healthy people across ages (dated by TCRdb to the mid-2010s). Libraries were prepared through 5' RACE. Reads for this sample came from an Illumina HiSeq 2500. A second roughly 6 to 12 cycle PCR used a sample-barcoded 5' primer and a J-beta primer mix. TCRdb reworked the public reads: Q25 trimming with fastp, MiXCR clone assembly, productive beta chains retained. Identical CDR3 protein sequences are pooled into one entry, listed with their most common genes and DNA. The sample table lists 600,000 or so distinct CDR3 sequences, less than 35% of them with a count of one. Clones ranked in the top ten supply about 15% of the sample. Sequencing was done on a sample of blood. The receptors originated from a woman of 80 years or more in good health.

The V call is TRBV2, the J call TRBJ2-2; D unclear. Germline loops: CDR1 SNHLY, CDR2 FYNNEI. Trimming took 5 bases from V and 0 from J, leaving 13 bases between them. The CDR3 covers 16 residues. The CDR3 protein is CASSPRTVANTGELFF. CDR3 sequence (DNA): TGTGCCAGCAGTCCTCGAACGGTTGCGAACACCGGGGAGCTGTTTTTT.

V and J are TRBV3-1 and TRBJ2-1, with 13 bases that match TRBD2. Looked up from germline, CDR1 is LGHDT and CDR2 is YNNKEL (reference sequence). This CDR3 has 16 residues. Trimming at V came to 4 bases and at J to 9 bases, leaving 9 bases not matched to a gene. CDR3 bases: TGTGCCAGCAGCCCAGGACTAGCGGGAGTTGAGGGTGAGCAGTTCTTC. It codes for CASSPGLAGVEGEQFF.

This clonotype was detected a few times. The V call is TRBV28, the J call TRBJ1-4; D gene unclear. CDR3 length: 14 amino acids. The ends were cut back, 5 bases at V and 3 bases at J, with 10 bases in the middle. Germline lookup yields CDR1 MDHEN and CDR2 SYDVKM. The CDR3 coding sequence is TGTGCCAGCAGTCCCCGGGCGGCTAATGAAAAACTGTTTTTT. It codes for CASSPRAANEKLFF.

This clonotype has ten or more counts. V and J are TRBV13 and TRBJ1-1, with no clear D. CDR3 length: 15 residues. Per germline, CDR1 PRHDT and CDR2 FYEKMQ (reference sequence). V lost 1 base and J lost 1, with 10 bases in between. The CDR3 region has the DNA TGTGCCAGCAGCTTAGCGGGAGATGGGAACACTGAAGCTTTCTTT. Its translation: CASSLAGDGNTEAFF.

This clonotype has at least ten counts. The chain uses TRBV20-1 and TRBJ1-6; D might be TRBD1 (6 bases). CDR1 DFQATT and CDR2 SNEGSKA come from the germline V gene (reference sequence). The CDR3 runs 14 residues. The ends were cut back, 5 bases at V and 9 bases at J, with 17 bases in the middle. This CDR3 reads CSAPADRLGSPLHF. The CDR3, as DNA: TGCAGTGCTCCCGCCGACAGGTTAGGTTCACCCCTCCACTTT.

This clonotype was detected ten times or more. J is TRBJ1-6 and V is TRBV9, with D unclear. Germline V lookup: CDR1 SGDLS, CDR2 YYNGEE. The CDR3 spans 13 residues. Deletions cut 0 bases from V and 10 bases from J, with 8 bases between. The CDR3 coding sequence is TGTGCCAGCAGCGTAGGCCAGGTATCACCCCTCCACTTT. It codes for CASSVGQVSPLHF.

This clonotype appeared once. The chain uses TRBV20-1 and TRBJ1-2; tentative D call: TRBD1 (6 bases). The CDR3 has 14 residues. V dropped 4 bases and J dropped 7 bases, with 19 bases sitting between them. Germline V gene sequence: CDR1 DFQATT, CDR2 SNEGSKA (reference sequence). The CDR3 coding sequence is TGCAGTGCTATCCCCGCAGGGGCGGGCGTTGGCTACACCTTC. It encodes CSAIPAGAGVGYTF.

This chain joins TRBV20-1 and TRBJ2-3, with 11 bases that match TRBD2. This CDR3 has 15 amino acids. The V gene end was trimmed by 3 bases and the J gene end by 6 bases; junction bases not matched to a gene: 8. In germline, CDR1 is DFQATT, CDR2 SNEGSKA (reference sequence). CDR3 in DNA: TGCAGTGCTAGCCCCCTAGCGGGAGGCGCGGATACGCAGTATTTT. It translates to CSASPLAGGADTQYF.

Turning to this clonotype: A much larger clone is a single base away; this may be a read error. The V gene is TRBV2, the J gene TRBJ2-7, with D unresolved. The CDR3 length is 13 residues. CDR1 and CDR2 (germline): SNHLY, FYNNEI. The CDR3 reads CARSDPSSYEQYF. CDR3 sequence (DNA): TGTGCCCGCAGTGACCCCAGCTCCTACGAGCAGTACTTC.

This clonotype was picked up a small number of times. The junction shows a germline mismatch at one end, possibly a read error. This chain joins TRBV20-1 and TRBJ2-1, with unresolved D. The CDR3 is 14 residues long. Germline V gene lookup returns CDR1 DFQATT and CDR2 SNEGSKA (reference sequence). The DNA for the CDR3 is TGCAGTGCTAGAATTTATTCTGGCTACGATGAGCAGTTCTTC. Translation gives CSARIYSGYDEQFF.

This clonotype was seen repeatedly, ten times or more. This chain joins TRBV6-6 and TRBJ2-7, with TRBD2 matching over 11 bases. The CDR3 is made up of 15 amino acids. Germline lookup yields CDR1 MNHNY and CDR2 SVGAGI (reference sequence). V was clipped by 0 bases and J by 5 bases; unmatched bases: 3. The CDR3 loop is CASSYSVAGGHEQYF. The CDR3 nucleotides read TGTGCCAGCAGTTACTCGGTAGCGGGGGGGCACGAGCAGTACTTC.

The chain links TRBV6-1 to TRBJ2-1; tentative D call: TRBD2 (6 bases). The CDR3 totals 15 residues. Germline loops: CDR1 MNHNS, CDR2 SASEGT. The V and J ends lost 6 bases and 4 bases respectively, with 16 bases between them. The CDR3 is CASRDPLAVYNEQFF. CDR3 DNA sequence: TGTGCCAGCAGAGACCCACTAGCAGTTTACAATGAGCAGTTCTTC.

A word on this clonotype: A much more abundant neighbour one base away suggests this may be a read error. The chain has TRBV10-3 and TRBJ2-5; 11 nucleotides line up with TRBD1. Near its end, the DNA agrees better with TRBJ2-7, so the J call may be wrong. CDR1 and CDR2 (germline): ENHRY, SYGVKD. CDR3 size: 14 residues. CDR3 sequence reads: CAIRADRGQSEQYF. Here the CDR3 DNA reads TGTGCCATCAGGGCGGACAGGGGGCAAAGCGAGCAGTACTTC.

The CDR3 loop is CASSQDLRALYEQYF. CDR3 coding DNA: TGTGCCAGCAGCCAAGATCTGAGAGCTCTCTACGAGCAGTACTTC. This chain joins TRBV4-2 and TRBJ2-7; no definite D call. CDR3 length: 15 amino acids. V was cut by 0 bases and J by 3 bases, with 12 bases left in between. The germline V gene has CDR1 LGHNA and CDR2 YNFKEQ.

The sample holds a few counts of this clonotype. The chain carries TRBV27 and TRBJ1-6; 8 positions match TRBD1. The CDR3 totals 14 residues. Germline CDR1 and CDR2: MNHEY and SMNVEV (reference sequence). V was pared by 7 bases and J by 8 bases, with 7 bases of the junction left unmatched. The CDR3 DNA is TGTGCCAGCACCTGGACAGGGTTGGATTCACCCCTCCACTTT. Protein sequence: CASTWTGLDSPLHF.

This sequence joins TRBV10-3 and TRBJ2-1, with 9 bases lining up with TRBD2. The V gene end was trimmed by 6 bases and the J gene end by 8 bases; junction bases not matched to a gene: 8. Germline CDR1 and CDR2: ENHRY and SYGVKD. The CDR3 has 14 amino acids. CDR3 DNA: TGTGCCATCAGAGTAGCGGGAGAAGTCGATGAGCAGTTCTTC. This gives the protein CAIRVAGEVDEQFF.

This clonotype was counted between two and nine times. This chain joins TRBV28 and TRBJ1-5; no reliable D call. The germline V gene encodes CDR1 MDHEN and CDR2 SYDVKM. V was shortened by 4 bases and J by 3 bases, with 7 bases between the two germline ends. CDR3 length: 13 amino acids. The CDR3 coding sequence is TGTGCCAGCAGTTCGGTCGCCAATCAGCCCCAGCATTTT. Its protein product is CASSSVANQPQHF.

This rearrangement joins TRBV6-2 or TRBV6-3 to TRBJ1-1, with TRBD1 identical over 7 bases. Germline V gene data show CDR1 as MNHEY and CDR2 as SVGEGT. The CDR3 spans 15 residues. The V segment lost 5 bases and the J segment 2 bases; nucleotides outside the gene matches: 8. The CDR3 DNA follows: TGTGCCAGCAGTCCTACGACAGGGTATAACACTGAAGCTTTCTTT. Encoded protein: CASSPTTGYNTEAFF.

The chain employs TRBV15 and TRBJ2-1; possible D gene TRBD1, 6 bases. Germline V gene lookup returns CDR1 LNHNV and CDR2 YYDKDF (reference sequence). The CDR3 has 17 amino acids. The V gene lost 4 bases and the J gene lost 2 bases, with 18 bases spanning the gap. The CDR3, as DNA: TGTGCCACCAGCAATTCGTTTGGGGGCCGTGCCTACAATGAGCAGTTCTTC. Translation gives CATSNSFGGRAYNEQFF.

V is TRBV7-9 and J is TRBJ2-3, with D perhaps TRBD2 (5 bases). Germline CDR1 SEHNR, CDR2 FQNEAQ (reference sequence). This CDR3 has 16 residues. The V and J ends lost 5 bases and 1 base respectively, with 16 bases between them. The CDR3 sequence: CASSPPRGRGTDTQYF. Written as DNA, the CDR3 is TGTGCCAGCAGCCCACCACGGGGAAGGGGCACAGATACGCAGTATTTT.

This chain connects TRBV5-1 to TRBJ2-7, with no clear D. Looked up from germline, CDR1 is SGHRS and CDR2 is YFSETQ. The CDR3 contains 12 residues. Deletions cut 2 bases from V and 6 bases from J, with 9 bases between. The CDR3 nucleotides read TGCGCCAGCAGCTTTTCGAGGAGCGAGCAGTACTTC. This gives the protein CASSFSRSEQYF.

The rearrangement uses TRBV9 and TRBJ2-1; a possible D gene is TRBD2 (7 bases). Trimming cost V 0 bases and J 8 bases, with 15 bases left between them. There are 15 residues in the CDR3. Germline V gene data show CDR1 as SGDLS and CDR2 as YYNGEE. In DNA form, the CDR3 reads TGTGCCAGCAGCGTAGGAGGGGGGACTATCGATGAGCAGTTCTTC. Translation gives CASSVGGGTIDEQFF.

This clonotype was counted ten times or more. The V call is TRBV27, the J call TRBJ2-7, with D perhaps matching TRBD2 (6 bases). V was shortened by 8 bases and J by 7 bases, with 24 bases between the two germline ends. The germline gives CDR1 MNHEY, CDR2 SMNVEV (reference sequence). The CDR3 length is 15 residues. The CDR3 DNA follows: TGTGCCAGCGGGTCCCCGGGAGCGCACCGTTGGGAGCAGTACTTC. Protein sequence: CASGSPGAHRWEQYF.

This clonotype has more than one count but fewer than ten. V usage is TRBV7-2 and J usage is TRBJ1-5; no reliable D call. Per the germline V gene, CDR1 is SGHTA and CDR2 is FQGNSA. The V gene lost 8 bases and the J gene lost 2 bases, with 10 bases spanning the gap. The CDR3 is 13 residues long. In DNA form, the CDR3 reads TGTGCCAGCGCTCCGATCGGCAATCAGCCCCAGCATTTT. Residues: CASAPIGNQPQHF.

This clonotype showed up just once. The chain carries TRBV20-1 and TRBJ2-2; 9 bases fit TRBD2. The CDR3 has 15 residues. Looked up from germline, CDR1 is DFQATT and CDR2 is SNEGSKA (reference sequence). V lost 6 bases, J lost 4 bases, and 9 bases stayed unmatched. The CDR3 reads CSAPRGLAGTGELFF. The CDR3 nucleotides read TGCAGTGCCCCAAGGGGACTAGCTGGCACCGGGGAGCTGTTTTTT.

The CDR3 DNA is TGTGCCAGCAGCCAACAAACTAGCGGGGGGGCCGGTGAGCAGTTCTTC. This sequence encodes CASSQQTSGGAGEQFF. The chain couples TRBV3-1 to TRBJ2-1, with TRBD2 matching 13 bases. Trimming took 2 bases from V and 9 from J; bases not matched to a gene: 7. CDR1 is LGHDT, CDR2 YNNKEL, per germline (reference sequence). The CDR3 spans 16 residues.

This clonotype was recorded only once. This chain links TRBV7-2 with TRBJ2-1; tentatively, D is TRBD2 (6 bases). The J call may be in error: the DNA end matches TRBJ2-7 better. The CDR3 contains 17 residues. Germline V gene data show CDR1 as SGHTA and CDR2 as FQGNSA. CDR3 sequence reads: CASSLARGRSSYNEQYF. In DNA form, the CDR3 reads TGTGCCAGCAGCTTAGCTAGAGGGAGGAGCTCCTACAATGAGCAGTACTTC.

This clonotype was observed at least ten times. The chain recombines TRBV7-6 with TRBJ2-7; D possibly corresponds to TRBD1 (5 bases). V was shortened by 5 bases and J by 3 bases, with 11 bases between the two germline ends. The CDR3 spans 13 residues. Germline V gene sequence: CDR1 SGHVS, CDR2 FNYEAQ. The CDR3 DNA is TGTGCCAGCAGCCCCCGACAGCTCTACGAGCAGTACTTC. This translates into CASSPRQLYEQYF.

This clonotype was counted a few times. The chain couples TRBV6-6 to TRBJ2-2, with 10 positions matching TRBD1. Trimming removed 0 bases from V and 6 bases from J; junction bases left unmatched: 4. The germline V gene has CDR1 MNHNY and CDR2 SVGAGI (reference sequence). The CDR3 length is 16 residues. The chain's CDR3 is CASSYSGTGVSGELFF. The CDR3 bases are TGTGCCAGCAGTTACTCTGGGACAGGGGTTTCCGGGGAGCTGTTTTTT.

This clonotype was counted only a few times. A much larger clone differs from this one at a single base, so this may be a read error. The genes are TRBV7-2 and TRBJ2-1; D unresolved. The germline gives CDR1 SGHTA, CDR2 FQGNSA. This CDR3 is built from 14 residues. The CDR3 region is CAGSLEIYHNEQFF. The DNA for the CDR3 is TGTGCCGGCAGCTTAGAGATCTACCACAATGAGCAGTTCTTC. The full variable domain, rest sourced from reference TRBV7-2 and TRBJ2-1, is GAGVSQSPSNKVTEKGKDVELRCDPISGHTALYWYRQSLGQGLEFLIYFQGNSAPDKSGLPSDRFSAERTGGSVSTLTIQRTQQEDSAVYLCAGSLEIYHNEQFFGPGTRLTVL.